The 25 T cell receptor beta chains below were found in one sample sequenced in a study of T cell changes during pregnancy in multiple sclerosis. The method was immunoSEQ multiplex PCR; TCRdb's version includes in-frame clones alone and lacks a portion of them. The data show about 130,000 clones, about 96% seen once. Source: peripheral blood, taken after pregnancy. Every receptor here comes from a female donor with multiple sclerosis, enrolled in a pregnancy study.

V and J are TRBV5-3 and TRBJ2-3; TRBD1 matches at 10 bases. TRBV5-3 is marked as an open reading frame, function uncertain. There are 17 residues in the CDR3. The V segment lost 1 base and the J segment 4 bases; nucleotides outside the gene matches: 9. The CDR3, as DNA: TGTGCCAGAAGCTTGAAAGGGGACAGGGGATTCGCAGATACGCAGTATTTT. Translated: CARSLKGDRGFADTQYF.

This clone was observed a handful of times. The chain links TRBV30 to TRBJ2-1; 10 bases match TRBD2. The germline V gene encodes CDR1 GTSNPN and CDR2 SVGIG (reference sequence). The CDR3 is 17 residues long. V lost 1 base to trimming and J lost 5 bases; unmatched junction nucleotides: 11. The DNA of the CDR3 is TGTGCCTGGAGTGACGGGGGTGGACTAGCGGAGAACAATGAGCAGTTCTTC. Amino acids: CAWSDGGGLAENNEQFF.

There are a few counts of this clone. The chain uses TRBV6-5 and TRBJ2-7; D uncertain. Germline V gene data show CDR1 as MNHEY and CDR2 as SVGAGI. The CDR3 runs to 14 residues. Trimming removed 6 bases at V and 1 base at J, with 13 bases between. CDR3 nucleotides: TGTGCCAGCAGGCCGTATGGCAGATCCTACGAGCAGTACTTC. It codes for CASRPYGRSYEQYF.

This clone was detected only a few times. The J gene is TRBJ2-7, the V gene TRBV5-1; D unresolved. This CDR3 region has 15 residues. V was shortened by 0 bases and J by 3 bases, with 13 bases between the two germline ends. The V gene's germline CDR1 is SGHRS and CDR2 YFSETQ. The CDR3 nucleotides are TGCGCCAGCAGCTTGGGGGTCAAAAGGAGCTACGAGCAGTACTTC. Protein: CASSLGVKRSYEQYF.

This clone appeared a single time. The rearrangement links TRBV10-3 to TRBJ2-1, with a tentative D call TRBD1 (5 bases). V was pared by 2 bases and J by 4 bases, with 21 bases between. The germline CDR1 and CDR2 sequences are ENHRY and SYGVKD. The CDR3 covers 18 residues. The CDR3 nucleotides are TGTGCCATCAGTGAGCCGGAAAACCGGACAAGGAATTACAATGAGCAGTTCTTC. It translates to CAISEPENRTRNYNEQFF.

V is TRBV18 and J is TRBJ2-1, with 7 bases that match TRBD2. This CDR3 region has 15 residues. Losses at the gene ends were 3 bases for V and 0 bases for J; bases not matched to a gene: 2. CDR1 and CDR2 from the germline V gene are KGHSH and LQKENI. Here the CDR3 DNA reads TGTGCCAGCTCACCGCCGGGGGGCTCCTACAATGAGCAGTTCTTC. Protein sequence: CASSPPGGSYNEQFF.

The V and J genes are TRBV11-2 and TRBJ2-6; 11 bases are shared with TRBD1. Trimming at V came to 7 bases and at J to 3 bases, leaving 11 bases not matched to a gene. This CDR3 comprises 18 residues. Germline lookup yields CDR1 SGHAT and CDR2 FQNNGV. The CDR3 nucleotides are TGTGCCAGCAACCCCCCCGGGACAGGGGGAGATGGGGCCAACGTCCTGACTTTC. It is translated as CASNPPGTGGDGANVLTF.

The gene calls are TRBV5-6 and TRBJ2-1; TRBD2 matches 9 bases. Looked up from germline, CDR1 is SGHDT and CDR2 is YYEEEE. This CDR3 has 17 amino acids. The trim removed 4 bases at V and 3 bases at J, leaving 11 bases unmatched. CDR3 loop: CASSLDAGLAIYNEQFF. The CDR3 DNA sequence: TGTGCCAGCAGCCTGGACGCGGGACTAGCAATCTACAATGAGCAGTTCTTC.

In nucleotides, the CDR3 is TGTGCCAGTAGTAGACCCGGGACTGGTTCCCCCCATGAGCAGTTCTTC. It is translated as CASSRPGTGSPHEQFF. This chain connects TRBV19 to TRBJ2-1; tentatively, D is TRBD2 (6 bases). V was cut by 4 bases and J by 8 bases, with 21 bases left in between. The germline gives CDR1 LNHDA, CDR2 SQIVND (reference sequence). The CDR3 covers 16 residues.

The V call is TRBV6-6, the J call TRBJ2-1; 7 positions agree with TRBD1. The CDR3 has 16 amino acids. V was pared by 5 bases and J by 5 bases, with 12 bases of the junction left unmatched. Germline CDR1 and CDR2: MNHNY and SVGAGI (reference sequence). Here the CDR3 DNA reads TGTGCCAGCAGTGCCCCGGGACAGAGACATCACAATGAGCAGTTCTTC. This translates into CASSAPGQRHHNEQFF.

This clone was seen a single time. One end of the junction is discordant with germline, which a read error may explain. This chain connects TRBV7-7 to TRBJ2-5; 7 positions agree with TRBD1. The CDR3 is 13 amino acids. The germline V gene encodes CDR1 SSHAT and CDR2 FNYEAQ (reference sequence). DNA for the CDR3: TGTGCTAGCAGCCGGGACAGACAAGAGACCCAGTACTTC. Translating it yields CASSRDRQETQYF.

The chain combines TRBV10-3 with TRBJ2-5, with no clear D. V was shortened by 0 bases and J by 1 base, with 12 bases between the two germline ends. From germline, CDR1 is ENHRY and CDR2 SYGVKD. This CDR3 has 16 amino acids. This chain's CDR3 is CAISESVAVSQETQYF. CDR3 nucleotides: TGTGCCATCAGTGAGTCTGTGGCGGTGAGCCAAGAGACCCAGTACTTC.

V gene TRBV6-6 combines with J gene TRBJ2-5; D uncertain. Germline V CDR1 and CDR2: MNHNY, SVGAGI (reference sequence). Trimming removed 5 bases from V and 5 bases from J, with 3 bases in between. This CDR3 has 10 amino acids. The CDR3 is CASSQETQYF. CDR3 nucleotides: TGTGCCAGCAGTCAGGAGACCCAGTACTTC.

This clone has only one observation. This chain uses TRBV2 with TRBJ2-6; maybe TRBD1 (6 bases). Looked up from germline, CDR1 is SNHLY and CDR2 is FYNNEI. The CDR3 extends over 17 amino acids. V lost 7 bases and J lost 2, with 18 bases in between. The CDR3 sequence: CASNLGQGYTGANVLTF. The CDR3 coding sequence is TGTGCCAGCAATCTAGGGCAGGGGTACACTGGGGCCAACGTCCTGACTTTC.

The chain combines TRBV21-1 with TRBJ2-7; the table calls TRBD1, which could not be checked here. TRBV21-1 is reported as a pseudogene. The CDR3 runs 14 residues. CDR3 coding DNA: TGTGCCAGCAGCACACGGGACAGGGAACACGAGCAGTACTTC. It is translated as CASSTRDREHEQYF.

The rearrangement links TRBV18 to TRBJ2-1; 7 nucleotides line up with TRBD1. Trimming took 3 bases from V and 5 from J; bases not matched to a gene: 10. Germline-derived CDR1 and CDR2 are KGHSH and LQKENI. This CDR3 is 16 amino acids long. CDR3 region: CASSPQDRIKDNEQFF. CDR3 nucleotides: TGTGCCAGCTCACCCCAGGACAGGATAAAGGACAATGAGCAGTTCTTC.

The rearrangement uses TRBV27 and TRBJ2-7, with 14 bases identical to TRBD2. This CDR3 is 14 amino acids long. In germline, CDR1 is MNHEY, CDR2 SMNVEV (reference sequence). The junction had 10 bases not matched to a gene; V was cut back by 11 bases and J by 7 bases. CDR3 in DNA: TGTGCCTCGGCTACGGGACTAGCGGGAGTAGAGCAGTACTTC. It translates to CASATGLAGVEQYF.

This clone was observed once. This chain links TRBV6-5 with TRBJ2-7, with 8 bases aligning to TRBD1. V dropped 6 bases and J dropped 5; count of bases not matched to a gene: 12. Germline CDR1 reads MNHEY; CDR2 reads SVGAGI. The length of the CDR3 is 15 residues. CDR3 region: CASSSGDRRANEQYF. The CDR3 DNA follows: TGTGCCAGCAGCTCAGGGGACAGGCGAGCGAACGAGCAGTACTTC.

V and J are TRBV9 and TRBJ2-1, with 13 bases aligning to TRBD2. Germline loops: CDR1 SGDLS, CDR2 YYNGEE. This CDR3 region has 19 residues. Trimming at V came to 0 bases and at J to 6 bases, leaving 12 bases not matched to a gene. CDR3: CASSVATWTSGSLSNEQFF. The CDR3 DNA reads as TGTGCCAGCAGCGTAGCTACTTGGACTAGCGGGAGTTTGTCCAATGAGCAGTTCTTC.

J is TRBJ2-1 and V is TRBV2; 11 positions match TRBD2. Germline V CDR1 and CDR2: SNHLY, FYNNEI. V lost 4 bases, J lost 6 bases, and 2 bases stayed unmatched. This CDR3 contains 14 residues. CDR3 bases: TGTGCCAGCAGTGGACTAGCGGGGTTCAATGAGCAGTTCTTC. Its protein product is CASSGLAGFNEQFF.

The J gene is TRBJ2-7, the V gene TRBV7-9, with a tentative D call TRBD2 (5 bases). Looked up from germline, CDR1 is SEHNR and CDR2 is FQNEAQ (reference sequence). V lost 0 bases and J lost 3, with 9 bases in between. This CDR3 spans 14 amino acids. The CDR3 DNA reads TGTGCCAGCAGCTTAGCGATGGGAGACTACGAGCAGTACTTC. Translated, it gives CASSLAMGDYEQYF.

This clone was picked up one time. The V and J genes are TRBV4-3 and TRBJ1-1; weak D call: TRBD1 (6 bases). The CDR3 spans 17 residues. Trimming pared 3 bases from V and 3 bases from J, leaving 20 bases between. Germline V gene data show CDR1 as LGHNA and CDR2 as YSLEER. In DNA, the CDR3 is TGCGCCAGCAGCCAGGATATCAGGGGTTTTGCGGACACTGAAGCTTTCTTT. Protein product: CASSQDIRGFADTEAFF.

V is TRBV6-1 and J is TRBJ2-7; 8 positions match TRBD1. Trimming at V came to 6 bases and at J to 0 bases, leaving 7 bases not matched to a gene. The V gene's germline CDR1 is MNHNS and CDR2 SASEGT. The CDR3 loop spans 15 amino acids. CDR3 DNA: TGTGCCAGCAGATCCCGGACAGGGATCTCCTACGAGCAGTACTTC. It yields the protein CASRSRTGISYEQYF.

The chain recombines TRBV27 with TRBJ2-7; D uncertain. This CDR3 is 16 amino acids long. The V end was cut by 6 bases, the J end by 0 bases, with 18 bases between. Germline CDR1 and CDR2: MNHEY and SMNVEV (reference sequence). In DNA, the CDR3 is TGTGCCAGCAGCGATTTAGACCGACAAAGCTCCTACGAGCAGTACTTC. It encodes CASSDLDRQSSYEQYF.

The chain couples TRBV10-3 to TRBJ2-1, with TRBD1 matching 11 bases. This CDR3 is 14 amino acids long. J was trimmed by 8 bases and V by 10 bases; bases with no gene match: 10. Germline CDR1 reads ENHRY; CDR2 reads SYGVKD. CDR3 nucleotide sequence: TGTGCCACCACGAGCGGACAGGGGGCCGATGAGCAGTTCTTC. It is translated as CATTSGQGADEQFF.